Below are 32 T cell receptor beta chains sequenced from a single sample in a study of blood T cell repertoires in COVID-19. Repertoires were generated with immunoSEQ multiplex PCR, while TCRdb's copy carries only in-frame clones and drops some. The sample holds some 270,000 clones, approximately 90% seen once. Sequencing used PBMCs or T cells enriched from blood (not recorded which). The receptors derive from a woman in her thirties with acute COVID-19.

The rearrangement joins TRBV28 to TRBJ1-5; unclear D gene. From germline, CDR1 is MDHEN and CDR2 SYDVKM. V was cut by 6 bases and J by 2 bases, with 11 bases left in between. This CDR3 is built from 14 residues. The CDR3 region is CASRNLRGNQPQHF. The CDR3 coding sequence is TGTGCCAGCAGAAACCTGCGGGGCAATCAGCCCCAGCATTTT.

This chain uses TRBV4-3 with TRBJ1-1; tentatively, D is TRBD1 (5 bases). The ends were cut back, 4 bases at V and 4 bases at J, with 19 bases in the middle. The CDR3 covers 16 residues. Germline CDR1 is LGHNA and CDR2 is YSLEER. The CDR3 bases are TGCGCCAGCAGCCCTCGGTCTGTGGGGGGAGGCACTGAAGCTTTCTTT. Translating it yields CASSPRSVGGGTEAFF.

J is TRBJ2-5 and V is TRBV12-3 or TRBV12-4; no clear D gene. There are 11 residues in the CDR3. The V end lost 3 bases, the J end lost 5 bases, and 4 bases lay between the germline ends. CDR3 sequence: CASSFLETQYF. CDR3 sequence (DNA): TGTGCCAGCAGTTTTCTGGAGACCCAGTACTTC.

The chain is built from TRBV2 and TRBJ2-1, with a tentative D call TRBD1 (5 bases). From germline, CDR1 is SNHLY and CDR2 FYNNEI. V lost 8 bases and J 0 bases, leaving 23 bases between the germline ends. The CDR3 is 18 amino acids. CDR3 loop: CASSFAGNDGYSYNEQFF. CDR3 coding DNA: TGTGCCAGCTCTTTCGCAGGGAACGACGGTTACTCCTACAATGAGCAGTTCTTC. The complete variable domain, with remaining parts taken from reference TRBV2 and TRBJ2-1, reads EPEVTQTPSHQVTQMGQEVILRCVPISNHLYFYWYRQILGQKVEFLVSFYNNEISEKSEIFDDQFSVERPDGSNFTLKIRSTKLEDSAMYFCASSFAGNDGYSYNEQFFGPGTRLTVL.

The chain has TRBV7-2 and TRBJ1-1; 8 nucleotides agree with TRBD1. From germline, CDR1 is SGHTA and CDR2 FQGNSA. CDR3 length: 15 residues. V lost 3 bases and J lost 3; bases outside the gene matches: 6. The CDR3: CASSFAGGGYTEAFF. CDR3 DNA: TGTGCCAGCAGCTTTGCAGGGGGCGGGTACACTGAAGCTTTCTTT.

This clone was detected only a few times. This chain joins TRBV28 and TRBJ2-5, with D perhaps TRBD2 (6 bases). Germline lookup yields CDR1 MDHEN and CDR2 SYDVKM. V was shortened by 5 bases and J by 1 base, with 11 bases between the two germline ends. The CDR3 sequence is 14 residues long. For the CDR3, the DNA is TGTGCCAGCAGTCCGGGCGGGGTCCAAGAGACCCAGTACTTC. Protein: CASSPGGVQETQYF.

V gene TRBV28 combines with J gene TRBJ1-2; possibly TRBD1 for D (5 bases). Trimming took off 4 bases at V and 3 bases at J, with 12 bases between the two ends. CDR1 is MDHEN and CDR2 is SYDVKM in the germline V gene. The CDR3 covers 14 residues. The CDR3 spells CASSSVGGYYGYTF. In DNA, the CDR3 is TGTGCCAGCAGTTCGGTCGGGGGGTACTATGGCTACACCTTC.

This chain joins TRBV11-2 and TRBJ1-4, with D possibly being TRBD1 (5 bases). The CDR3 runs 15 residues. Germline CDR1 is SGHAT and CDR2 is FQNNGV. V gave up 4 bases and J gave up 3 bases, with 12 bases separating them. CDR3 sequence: CASSSSTASNEKLFF. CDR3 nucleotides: TGTGCCAGCAGCTCATCGACAGCGTCTAATGAAAAACTGTTTTTT.

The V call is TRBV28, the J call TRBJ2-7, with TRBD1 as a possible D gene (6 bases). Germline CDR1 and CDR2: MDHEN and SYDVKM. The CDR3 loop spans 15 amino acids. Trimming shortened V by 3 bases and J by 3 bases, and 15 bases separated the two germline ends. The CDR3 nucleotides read TGTGCCAGCAGTTTGCAGGTGGGGGCGCTCTACGAGCAGTACTTC. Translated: CASSLQVGALYEQYF.

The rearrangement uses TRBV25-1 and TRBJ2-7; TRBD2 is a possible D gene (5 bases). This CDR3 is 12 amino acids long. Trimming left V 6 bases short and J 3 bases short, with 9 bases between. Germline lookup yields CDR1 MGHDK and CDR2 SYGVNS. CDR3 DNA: TGTGCCAGCAGCGGGAATATCTACGAGCAGTACTTC. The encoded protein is CASSGNIYEQYF.

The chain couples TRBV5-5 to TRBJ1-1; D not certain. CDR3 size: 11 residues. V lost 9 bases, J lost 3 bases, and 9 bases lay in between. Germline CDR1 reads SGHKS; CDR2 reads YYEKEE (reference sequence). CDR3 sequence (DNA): TGTGCCACCGGACTCGACACTGAAGCTTTCTTT. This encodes CATGLDTEAFF.

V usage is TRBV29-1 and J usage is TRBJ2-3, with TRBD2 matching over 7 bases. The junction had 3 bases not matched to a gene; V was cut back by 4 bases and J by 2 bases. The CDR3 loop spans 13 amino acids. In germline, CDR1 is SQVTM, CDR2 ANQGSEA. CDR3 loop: CSVGGGFTDTQYF. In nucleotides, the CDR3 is TGCAGCGTTGGGGGGGGGTTCACAGATACGCAGTATTTT.

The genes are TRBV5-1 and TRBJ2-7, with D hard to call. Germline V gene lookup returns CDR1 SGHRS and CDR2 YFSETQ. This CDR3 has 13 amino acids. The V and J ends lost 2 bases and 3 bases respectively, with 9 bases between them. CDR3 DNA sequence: TGCGCCAGCAGCTTTTCTGAGATCTACGAGCAGTACTTC. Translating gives CASSFSEIYEQYF.

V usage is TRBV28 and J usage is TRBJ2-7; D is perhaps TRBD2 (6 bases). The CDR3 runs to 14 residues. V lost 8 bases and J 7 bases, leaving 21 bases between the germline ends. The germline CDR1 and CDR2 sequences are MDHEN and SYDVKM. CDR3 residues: CASGRDSPVGEQYF. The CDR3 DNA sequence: TGTGCCAGCGGACGGGACTCCCCTGTGGGGGAGCAGTACTTC.

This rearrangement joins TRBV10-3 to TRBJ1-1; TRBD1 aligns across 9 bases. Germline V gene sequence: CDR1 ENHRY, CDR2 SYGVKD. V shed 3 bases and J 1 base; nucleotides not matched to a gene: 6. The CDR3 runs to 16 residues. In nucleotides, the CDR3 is TGTGCCATCAGTGATTCATTGGGACAGGGGAACACTGAAGCTTTCTTT. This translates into CAISDSLGQGNTEAFF.

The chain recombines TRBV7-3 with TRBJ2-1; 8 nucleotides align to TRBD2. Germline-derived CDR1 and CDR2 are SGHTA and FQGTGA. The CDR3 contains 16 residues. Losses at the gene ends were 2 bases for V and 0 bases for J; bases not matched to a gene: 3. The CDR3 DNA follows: TGTGCCAGCAGCTTAGCAAGCGGGAGCTCCTACAATGAGCAGTTCTTC. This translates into CASSLASGSSYNEQFF.

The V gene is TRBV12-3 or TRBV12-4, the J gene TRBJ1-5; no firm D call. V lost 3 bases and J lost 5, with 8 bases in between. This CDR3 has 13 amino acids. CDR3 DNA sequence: TGTGCCAGCAGTTTTTTAGCCGATCAGCCCCAGCATTTT. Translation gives CASSFLADQPQHF.

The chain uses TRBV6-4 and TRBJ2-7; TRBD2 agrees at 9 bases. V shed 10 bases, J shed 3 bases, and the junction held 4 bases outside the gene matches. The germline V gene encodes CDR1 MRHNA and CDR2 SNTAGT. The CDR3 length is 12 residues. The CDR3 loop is CANPTSGYEQYF. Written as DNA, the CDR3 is TGTGCCAATCCGACTAGCGGCTACGAGCAGTACTTC.

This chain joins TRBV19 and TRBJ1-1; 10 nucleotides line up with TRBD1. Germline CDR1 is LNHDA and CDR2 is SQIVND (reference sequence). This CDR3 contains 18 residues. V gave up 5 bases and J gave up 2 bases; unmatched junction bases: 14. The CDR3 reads CASSPLPGQGWINTEAFF. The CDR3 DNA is TGTGCCAGTAGTCCTCTGCCGGGACAGGGGTGGATCAACACTGAAGCTTTCTTT.

This CDR3 reads CASRLALVAVLSTDTQYF. Here the CDR3 DNA reads TGTGCAAGTCGCTTAGCGCTCGTAGCGGTCCTTAGCACAGATACGCAGTATTTT. The V and J genes are TRBV12-2 and TRBJ2-3; TRBD2 was called by the table and not checked on the DNA. TRBV12-2 is marked as a pseudogene. There are 18 residues in the CDR3.

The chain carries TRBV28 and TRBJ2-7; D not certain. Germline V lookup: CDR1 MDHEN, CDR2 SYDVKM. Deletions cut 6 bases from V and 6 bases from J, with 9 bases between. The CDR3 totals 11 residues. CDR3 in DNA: TGTGCCAGCAGCTTCATCAGCGAGCAGTACTTC. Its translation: CASSFISEQYF.

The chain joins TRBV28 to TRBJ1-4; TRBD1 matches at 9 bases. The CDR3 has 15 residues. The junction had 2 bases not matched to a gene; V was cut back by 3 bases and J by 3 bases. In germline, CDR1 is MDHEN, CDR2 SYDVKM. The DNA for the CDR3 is TGTGCCAGCAGTTTCACAGGGGGCCCTAATGAAAAACTGTTTTTT. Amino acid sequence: CASSFTGGPNEKLFF.

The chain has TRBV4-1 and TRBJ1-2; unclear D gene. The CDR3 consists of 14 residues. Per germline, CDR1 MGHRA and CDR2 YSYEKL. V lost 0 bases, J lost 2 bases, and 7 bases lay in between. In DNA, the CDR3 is TGCGCCAGCAGCCAAGAACAGACCAACTATGGCTACACCTTC. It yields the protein CASSQEQTNYGYTF.

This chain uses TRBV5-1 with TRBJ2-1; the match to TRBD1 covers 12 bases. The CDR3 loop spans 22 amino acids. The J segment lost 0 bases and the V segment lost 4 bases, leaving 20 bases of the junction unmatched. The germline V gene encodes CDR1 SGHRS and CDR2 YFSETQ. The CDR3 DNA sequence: TGCGCCAGCAGCCCAAGGGCGGGGACAGGGGGCGCGGAGCGGCACTCCTACAATGAGCAGTTCTTC. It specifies CASSPRAGTGGAERHSYNEQFF.

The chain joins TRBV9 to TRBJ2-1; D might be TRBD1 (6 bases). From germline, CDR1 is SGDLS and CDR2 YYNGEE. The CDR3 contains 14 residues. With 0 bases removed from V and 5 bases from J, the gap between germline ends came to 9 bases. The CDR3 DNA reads TGTGCCAGCAGCGTAGGGACAGCGGACAATGAGCAGTTCTTC. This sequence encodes CASSVGTADNEQFF.

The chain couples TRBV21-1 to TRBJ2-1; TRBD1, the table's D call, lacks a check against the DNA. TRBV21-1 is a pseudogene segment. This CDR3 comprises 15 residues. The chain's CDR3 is CASSIDRGNYNEQFF. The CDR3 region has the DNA TGTGCCAGCAGCATTGACAGGGGGAACTACAATGAGCAGTTCTTC.

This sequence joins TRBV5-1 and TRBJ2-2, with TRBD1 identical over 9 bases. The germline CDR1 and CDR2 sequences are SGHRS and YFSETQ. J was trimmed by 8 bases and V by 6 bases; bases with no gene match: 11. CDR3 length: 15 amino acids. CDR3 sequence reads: CASTPGGQGPGELFF. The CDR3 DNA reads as TGCGCCAGCACCCCTGGGGGACAGGGTCCTGGGGAGCTGTTTTTT.

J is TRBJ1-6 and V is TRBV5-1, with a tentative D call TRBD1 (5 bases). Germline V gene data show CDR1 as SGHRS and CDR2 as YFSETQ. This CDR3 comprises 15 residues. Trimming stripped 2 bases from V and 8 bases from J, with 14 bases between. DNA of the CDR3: TGCGCCAGCAGCTTTACAGTTTCGGGGGATTCACCCCTCCACTTT. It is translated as CASSFTVSGDSPLHF.

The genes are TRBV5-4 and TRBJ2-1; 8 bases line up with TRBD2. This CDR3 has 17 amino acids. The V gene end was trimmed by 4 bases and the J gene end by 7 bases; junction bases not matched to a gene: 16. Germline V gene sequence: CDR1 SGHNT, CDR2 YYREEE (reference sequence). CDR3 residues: CASSPGGAAPGRNEQFF. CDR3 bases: TGTGCCAGCAGCCCCGGGGGGGCGGCTCCAGGGAGGAATGAGCAGTTCTTC.

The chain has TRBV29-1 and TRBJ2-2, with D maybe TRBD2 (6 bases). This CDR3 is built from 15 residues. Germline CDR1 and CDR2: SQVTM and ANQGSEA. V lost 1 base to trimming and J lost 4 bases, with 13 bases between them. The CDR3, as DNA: TGCAGCGTTGAAGGTGGGGGGTACCTCACCGGGGAGCTGTTTTTT. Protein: CSVEGGGYLTGELFF.

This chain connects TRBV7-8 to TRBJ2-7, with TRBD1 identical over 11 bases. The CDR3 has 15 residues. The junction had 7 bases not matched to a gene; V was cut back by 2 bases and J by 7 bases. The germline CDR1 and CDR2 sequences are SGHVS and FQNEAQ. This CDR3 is CASSLIGQGAKEQYF. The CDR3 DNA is TGTGCCAGCAGCTTAATCGGACAGGGGGCTAAGGAGCAGTACTTC.

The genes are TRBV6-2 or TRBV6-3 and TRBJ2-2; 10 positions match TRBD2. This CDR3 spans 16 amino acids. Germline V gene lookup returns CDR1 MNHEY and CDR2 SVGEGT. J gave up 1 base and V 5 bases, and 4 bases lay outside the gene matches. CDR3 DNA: TGTGCCAGCAGTACCTGGACTAGCGGGAACACCGGGGAGCTGTTTTTT. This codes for CASSTWTSGNTGELFF.